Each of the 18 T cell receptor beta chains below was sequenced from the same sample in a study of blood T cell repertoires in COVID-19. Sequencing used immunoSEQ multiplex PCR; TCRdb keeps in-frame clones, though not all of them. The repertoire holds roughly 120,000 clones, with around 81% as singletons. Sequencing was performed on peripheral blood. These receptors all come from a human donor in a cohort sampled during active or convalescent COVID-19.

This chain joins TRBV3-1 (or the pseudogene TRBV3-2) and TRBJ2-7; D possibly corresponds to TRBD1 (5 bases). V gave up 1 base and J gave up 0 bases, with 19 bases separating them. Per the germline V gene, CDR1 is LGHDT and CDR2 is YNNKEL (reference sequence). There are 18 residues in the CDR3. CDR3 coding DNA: TGTGCCAGCAGCCAAGGAGAGAACAGGAGACGAGGCTCCTACGAGCAGTACTTC. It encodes CASSQGENRRRGSYEQYF.

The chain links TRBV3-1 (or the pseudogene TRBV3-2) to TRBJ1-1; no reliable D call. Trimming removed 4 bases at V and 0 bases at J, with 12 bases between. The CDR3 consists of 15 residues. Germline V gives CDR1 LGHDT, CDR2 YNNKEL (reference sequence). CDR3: CASSLTHRMNTEAFF. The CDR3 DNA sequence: TGTGCCAGCAGCCTCACACACCGCATGAACACTGAAGCTTTCTTT.

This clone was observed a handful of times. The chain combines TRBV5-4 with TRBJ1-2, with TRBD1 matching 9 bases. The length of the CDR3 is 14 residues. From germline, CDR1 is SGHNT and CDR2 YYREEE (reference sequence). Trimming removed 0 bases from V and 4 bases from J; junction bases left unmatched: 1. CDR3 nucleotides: TGTGCCAGCAGCTTGGGACAGGGGGTCTATGGCTACACCTTC. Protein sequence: CASSLGQGVYGYTF.

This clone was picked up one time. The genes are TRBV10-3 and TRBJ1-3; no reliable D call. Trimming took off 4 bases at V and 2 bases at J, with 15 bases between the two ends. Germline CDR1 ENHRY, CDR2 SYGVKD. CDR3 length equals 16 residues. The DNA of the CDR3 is TGTGCCATCAGTGCTTCGGGCCCTAGCCCTGGAAACACCATATATTTT. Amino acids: CAISASGPSPGNTIYF.

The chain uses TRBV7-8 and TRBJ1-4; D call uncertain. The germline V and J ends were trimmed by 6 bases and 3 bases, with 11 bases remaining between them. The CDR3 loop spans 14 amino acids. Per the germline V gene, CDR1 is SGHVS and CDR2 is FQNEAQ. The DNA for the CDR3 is TGTGCCAGCAGTCGGGGTGCACCTAATGAAAAACTGTTTTTT. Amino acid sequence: CASSRGAPNEKLFF.

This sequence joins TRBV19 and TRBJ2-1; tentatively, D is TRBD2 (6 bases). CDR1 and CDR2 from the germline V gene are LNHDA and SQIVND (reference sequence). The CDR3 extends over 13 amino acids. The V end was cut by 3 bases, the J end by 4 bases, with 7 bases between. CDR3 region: CASSMEGYNEQFF. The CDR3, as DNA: TGTGCCAGTAGTATGGAGGGTTACAATGAGCAGTTCTTC.

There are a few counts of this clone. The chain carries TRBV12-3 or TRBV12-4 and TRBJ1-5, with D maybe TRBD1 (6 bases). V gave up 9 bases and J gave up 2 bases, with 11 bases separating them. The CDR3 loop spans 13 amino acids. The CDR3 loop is CASTQGGNQPQHF. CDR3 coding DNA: TGTGCCAGTACACAGGGTGGCAATCAGCCCCAGCATTTT.

The CDR3 DNA is TGTGCCAGCAGCCTACTGGGACAGGTCCTTGGCTACACCTTC. Protein sequence: CASSLLGQVLGYTF. This chain connects TRBV3-1 (or the pseudogene TRBV3-2) to TRBJ1-2, with 8 bases that match TRBD1. This CDR3 spans 14 amino acids. Germline V gene data show CDR1 as LGHDT and CDR2 as YNNKEL (reference sequence). V lost 4 bases and J lost 7; bases outside the gene matches: 8.

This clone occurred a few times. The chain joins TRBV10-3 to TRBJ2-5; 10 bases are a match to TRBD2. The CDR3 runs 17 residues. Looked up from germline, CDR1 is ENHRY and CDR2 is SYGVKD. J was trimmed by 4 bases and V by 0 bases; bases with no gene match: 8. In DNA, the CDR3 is TGTGCCATCAGTGAGTCAATTAGCGGGGGGCCGAGAGAGACCCAGTACTTC. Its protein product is CAISESISGGPRETQYF.

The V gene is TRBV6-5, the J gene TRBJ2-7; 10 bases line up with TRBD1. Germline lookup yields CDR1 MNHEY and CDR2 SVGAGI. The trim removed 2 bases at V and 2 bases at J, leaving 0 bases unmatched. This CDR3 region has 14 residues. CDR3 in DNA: TGTGCCAGCAGTTACGGACAGGGGGCCTACGAGCAGTACTTC. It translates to CASSYGQGAYEQYF.

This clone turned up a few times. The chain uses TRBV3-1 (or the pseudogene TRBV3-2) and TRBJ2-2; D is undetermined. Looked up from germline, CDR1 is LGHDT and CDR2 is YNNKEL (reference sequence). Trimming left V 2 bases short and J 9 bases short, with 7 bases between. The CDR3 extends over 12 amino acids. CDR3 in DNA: TGTGCCAGCAGCCAATTGGCACGGGAGCTGTTTTTT. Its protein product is CASSQLARELFF.

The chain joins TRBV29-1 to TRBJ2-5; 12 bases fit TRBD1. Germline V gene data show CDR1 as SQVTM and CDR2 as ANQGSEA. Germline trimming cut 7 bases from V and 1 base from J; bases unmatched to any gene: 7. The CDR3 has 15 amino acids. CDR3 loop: CSAYGTGGFQETQYF. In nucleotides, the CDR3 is TGCAGCGCCTACGGGACAGGGGGCTTCCAAGAGACCCAGTACTTC.

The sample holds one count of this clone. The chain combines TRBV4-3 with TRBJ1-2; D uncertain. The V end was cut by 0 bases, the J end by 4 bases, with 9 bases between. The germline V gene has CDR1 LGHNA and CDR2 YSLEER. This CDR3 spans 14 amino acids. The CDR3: CASSQEMAAYGYTF. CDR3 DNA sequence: TGCGCCAGCAGCCAAGAGATGGCGGCCTATGGCTACACCTTC.

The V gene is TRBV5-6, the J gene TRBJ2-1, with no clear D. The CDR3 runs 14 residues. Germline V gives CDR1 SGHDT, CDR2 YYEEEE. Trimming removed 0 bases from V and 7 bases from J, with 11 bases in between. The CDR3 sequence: CASSLGRSVNEQFF. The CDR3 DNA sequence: TGTGCCAGCAGCTTGGGGAGATCAGTTAATGAGCAGTTCTTC.

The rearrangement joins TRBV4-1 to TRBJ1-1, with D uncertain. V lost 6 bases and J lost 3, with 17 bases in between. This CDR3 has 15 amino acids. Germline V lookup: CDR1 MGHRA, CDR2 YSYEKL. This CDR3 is CASRPAAGVDTEAFF. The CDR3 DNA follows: TGCGCCAGCAGACCCGCAGCCGGGGTGGACACTGAAGCTTTCTTT.

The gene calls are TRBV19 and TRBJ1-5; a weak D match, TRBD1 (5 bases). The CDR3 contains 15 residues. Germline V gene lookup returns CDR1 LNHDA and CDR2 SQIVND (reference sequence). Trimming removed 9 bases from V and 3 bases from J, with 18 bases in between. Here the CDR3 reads CASSAEGASNQPQHF. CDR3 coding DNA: TGTGCCAGCTCCGCGGAAGGGGCGTCCAATCAGCCCCAGCATTTT.

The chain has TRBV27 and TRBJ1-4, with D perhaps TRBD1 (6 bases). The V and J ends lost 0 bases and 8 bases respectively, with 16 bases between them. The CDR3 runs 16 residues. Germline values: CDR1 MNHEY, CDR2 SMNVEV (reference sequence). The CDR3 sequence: CASSLSVARGEEKLFF. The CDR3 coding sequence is TGTGCCAGCAGTTTATCGGTCGCCAGGGGCGAAGAAAAACTGTTTTTT. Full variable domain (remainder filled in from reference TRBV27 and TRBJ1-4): EAQVTQNPRYLITVTGKKLTVTCSQNMNHEYMSWYRQDPGLGLRQIYYSMNVEVTDKGDVPEGYKVSRKEKRNFPLILESPSPNQTSLYFCASSLSVARGEEKLFFGSGTQLSVL.

The CDR3 sequence is CASSKIARSYNEQFF. The DNA for the CDR3 is TGTGCCAGTAGTAAGATAGCGAGGTCCTACAATGAGCAGTTCTTC. The chain has TRBV19 and TRBJ2-1; D possibly corresponds to TRBD2 (5 bases). Germline CDR1 and CDR2: LNHDA and SQIVND (reference sequence). This CDR3 spans 15 amino acids. Trimming pared 4 bases from V and 1 base from J, leaving 11 bases between.